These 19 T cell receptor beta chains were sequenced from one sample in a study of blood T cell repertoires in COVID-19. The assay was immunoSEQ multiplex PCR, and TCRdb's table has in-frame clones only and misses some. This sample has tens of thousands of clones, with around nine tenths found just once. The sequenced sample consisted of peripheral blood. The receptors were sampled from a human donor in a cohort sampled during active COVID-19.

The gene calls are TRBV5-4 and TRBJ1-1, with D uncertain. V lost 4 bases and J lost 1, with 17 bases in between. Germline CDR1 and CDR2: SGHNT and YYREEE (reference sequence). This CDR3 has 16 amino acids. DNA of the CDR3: TGTGCCAGCAGCCAAGGAGGGTGGTTTAAGAACACTGAAGCTTTCTTT. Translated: CASSQGGWFKNTEAFF.

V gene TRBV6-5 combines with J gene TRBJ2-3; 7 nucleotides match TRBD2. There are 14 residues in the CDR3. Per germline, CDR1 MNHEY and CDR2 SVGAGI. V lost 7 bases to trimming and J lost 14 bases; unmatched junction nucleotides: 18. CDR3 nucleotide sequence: TGTGCCAGCACCCTGTTCAGCGGGGTCCCCGGTTTGTATTTT. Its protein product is CASTLFSGVPGLYF.

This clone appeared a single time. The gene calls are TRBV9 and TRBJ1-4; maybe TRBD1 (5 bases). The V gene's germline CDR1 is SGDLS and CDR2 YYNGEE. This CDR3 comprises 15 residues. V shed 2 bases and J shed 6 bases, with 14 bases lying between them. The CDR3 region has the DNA TGTGCCAGCAGCGTGTCCCCAGGGAAGGATGAAAAACTGTTTTTT. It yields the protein CASSVSPGKDEKLFF. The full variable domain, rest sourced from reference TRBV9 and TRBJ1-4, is DSGVTQTPKHLITATGQRVTLRCSPRSGDLSVYWYQQSLDQGLQFLIQYYNGEERAKGNILERFSAQQFPDLHSELNLSSLELGDSALYFCASSVSPGKDEKLFFGSGTQLSVL.

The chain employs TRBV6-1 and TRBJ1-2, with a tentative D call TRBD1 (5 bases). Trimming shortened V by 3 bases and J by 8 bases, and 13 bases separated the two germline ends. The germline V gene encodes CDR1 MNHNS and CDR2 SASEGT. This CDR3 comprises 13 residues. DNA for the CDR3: TGTGCCAGCAGTGATTTACAGGAAAACGGCTACACCTTC. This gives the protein CASSDLQENGYTF.

The CDR3 nucleotides read TGTGCCAGCTCGCGGGGACAGCACTCTGGAAACACCATATATTTT. This translates into CASSRGQHSGNTIYF. The chain combines TRBV18 with TRBJ1-3; TRBD1 matches at 7 bases. V was pared by 6 bases and J by 0 bases, with 5 bases of the junction left unmatched. This CDR3 comprises 15 residues. Germline lookup yields CDR1 KGHSH and CDR2 LQKENI.

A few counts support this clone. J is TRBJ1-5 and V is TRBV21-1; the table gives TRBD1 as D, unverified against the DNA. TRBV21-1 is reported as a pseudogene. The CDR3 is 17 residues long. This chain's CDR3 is CASSKVGFRQNNQPQHF. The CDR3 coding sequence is TGTGCCAGCAGCAAAGTGGGCTTCAGACAGAACAATCAGCCCCAGCATTTT.

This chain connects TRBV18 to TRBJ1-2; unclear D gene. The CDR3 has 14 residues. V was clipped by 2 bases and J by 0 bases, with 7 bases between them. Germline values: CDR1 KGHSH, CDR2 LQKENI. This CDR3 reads CASSPGHSNYGYTF. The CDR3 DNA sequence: TGTGCCAGCTCACCAGGGCACTCTAACTATGGCTACACCTTC.

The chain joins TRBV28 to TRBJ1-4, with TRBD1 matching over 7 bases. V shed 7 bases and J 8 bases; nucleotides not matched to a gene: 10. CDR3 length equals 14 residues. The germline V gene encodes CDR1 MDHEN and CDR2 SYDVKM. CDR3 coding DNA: TGTGCCAGCACAGTCCAGGGGGAGGTAGAAAAACTGTTTTTT. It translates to CASTVQGEVEKLFF.

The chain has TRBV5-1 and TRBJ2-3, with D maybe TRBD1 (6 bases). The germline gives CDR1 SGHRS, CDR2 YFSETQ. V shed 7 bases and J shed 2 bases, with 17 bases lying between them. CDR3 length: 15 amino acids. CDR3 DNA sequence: TGCGCCAGCGCGTTACCGTGGGGACACACAGATACGCAGTATTTT. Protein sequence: CASALPWGHTDTQYF. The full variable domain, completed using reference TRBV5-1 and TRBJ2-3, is KAGVTQTPRYLIKTRGQQVTLSCSPISGHRSVSWYQQTPGQGLQFLFEYFSETQRNKGNFPGRFSGRQFSNSRSEMNVSTLELGDSALYLCASALPWGHTDTQYFGPGTRLTVL.

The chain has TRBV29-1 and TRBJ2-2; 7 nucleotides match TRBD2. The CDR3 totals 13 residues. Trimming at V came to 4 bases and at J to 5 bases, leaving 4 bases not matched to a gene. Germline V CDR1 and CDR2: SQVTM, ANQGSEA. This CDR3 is CSVGGGETGELFF. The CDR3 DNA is TGCAGCGTTGGTGGGGGGGAAACCGGGGAGCTGTTTTTT.

CDR3 residues: CASSESLGRGPLHF. CDR3 in DNA: TGCGCCAGCAGTGAGTCGTTAGGCCGCGGACCCCTCCACTTT. The chain joins TRBV10-2 to TRBJ1-6; D gene ambiguous. CDR3 size: 14 residues. In germline, CDR1 is WSHSY, CDR2 SAAADI. The V end lost 0 bases, the J end lost 12 bases, and 12 bases lay between the germline ends.

In nucleotides, the CDR3 is TGTGCCAGCAGTTACTCGCCAGGGAACCAAGAGACCCAGTACTTC. It encodes CASSYSPGNQETQYF. This chain links TRBV6-5 with TRBJ2-5; maybe TRBD1 (5 bases). V dropped 0 bases and J dropped 0 bases, with 8 bases sitting between them. CDR3 length: 15 residues. Germline CDR1 and CDR2: MNHEY and SVGAGI.

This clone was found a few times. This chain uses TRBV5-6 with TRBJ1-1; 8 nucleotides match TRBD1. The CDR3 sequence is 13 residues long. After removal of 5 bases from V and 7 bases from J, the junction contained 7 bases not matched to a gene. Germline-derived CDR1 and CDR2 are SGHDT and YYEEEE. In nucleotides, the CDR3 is TGTGCCAGCAGTTCCGGGACAGGATTTGAAGCTTTCTTT. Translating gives CASSSGTGFEAFF. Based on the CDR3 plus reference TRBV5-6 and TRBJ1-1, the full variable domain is DAGVTQSPTHLIKTRGQQVTLRCSPKSGHDTVSWYQQALGQGPQFIFQYYEEEERQRGNFPDRFSGHQFPNYSSELNVNALLLGDSALYLCASSSGTGFEAFFGQGTRLTVV.

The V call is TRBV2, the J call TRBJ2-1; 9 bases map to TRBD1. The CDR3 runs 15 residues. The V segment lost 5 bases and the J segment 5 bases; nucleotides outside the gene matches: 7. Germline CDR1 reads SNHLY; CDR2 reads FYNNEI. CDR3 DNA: TGTGCCAGCAGTCCGGGACAGGGCCAGCACAATGAGCAGTTCTTC. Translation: CASSPGQGQHNEQFF. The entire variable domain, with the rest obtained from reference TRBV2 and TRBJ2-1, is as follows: EPEVTQTPSHQVTQMGQEVILRCVPISNHLYFYWYRQILGQKVEFLVSFYNNEISEKSEIFDDQFSVERPDGSNFTLKIRSTKLEDSAMYFCASSPGQGQHNEQFFGPGTRLTVL.

The CDR3 DNA sequence: TGTGCCAGCAGCTTGGTTGGCGGGGACCAGTTCTTC. As protein: CASSLVGGDQFF. The chain combines TRBV5-4 with TRBJ2-1; possibly TRBD2 for D (6 bases). The germline V and J ends were trimmed by 0 bases and 13 bases, with 11 bases remaining between them. Germline CDR1 reads SGHNT; CDR2 reads YYREEE (reference sequence). The CDR3 has 12 residues.

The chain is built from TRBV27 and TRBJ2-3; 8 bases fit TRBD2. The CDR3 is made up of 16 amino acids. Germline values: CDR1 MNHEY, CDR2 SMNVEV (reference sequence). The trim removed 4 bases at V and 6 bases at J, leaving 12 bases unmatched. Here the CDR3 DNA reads TGTGCCAGCAGTTCCCTAGCGGGCCTGCCTCCCGATACGCAGTATTTT. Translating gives CASSSLAGLPPDTQYF.

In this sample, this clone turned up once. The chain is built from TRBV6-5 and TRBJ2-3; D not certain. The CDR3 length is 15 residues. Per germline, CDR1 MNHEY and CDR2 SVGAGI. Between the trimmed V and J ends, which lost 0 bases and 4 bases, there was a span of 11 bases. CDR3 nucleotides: TGTGCCAGCAGTTACTCGGTCGGTGGGCCAGATACGCAGTATTTT. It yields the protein CASSYSVGGPDTQYF.

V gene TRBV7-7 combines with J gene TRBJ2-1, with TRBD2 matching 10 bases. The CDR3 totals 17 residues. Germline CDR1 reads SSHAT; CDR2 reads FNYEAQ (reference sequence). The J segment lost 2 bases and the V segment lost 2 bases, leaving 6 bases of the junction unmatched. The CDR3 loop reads CASSLPSGGAPYNEQFF. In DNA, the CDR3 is TGTGCCAGCAGCTTACCCAGCGGGGGGGCCCCCTACAATGAGCAGTTCTTC.

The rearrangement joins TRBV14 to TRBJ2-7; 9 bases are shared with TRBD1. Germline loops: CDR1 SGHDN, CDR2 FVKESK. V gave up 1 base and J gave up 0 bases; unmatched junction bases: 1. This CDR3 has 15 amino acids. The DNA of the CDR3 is TGTGCCAGCAGCCAAGGGGACAGGGCCTCCTACGAGCAGTACTTC. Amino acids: CASSQGDRASYEQYF.